This TCR beta chain came from a study of cytomegalovirus exposure and HLA in healthy donors (dated by TCRdb to about 2017). For the wider study: An earlier analysis of approximately 550 of the donors reported 276 Gb of sequence data and some 120 million unique TCR beta sequences from 150 million to 200 million T cells. An early release that covered some 640 HLA-typed donors contained approximately 300 gigabases of sequencing data and roughly 84 million unique TCR sequences. The genetic ancestry cluster associated with self-reported Caucasian donors included about 81% of the roughly 400 genotyped donors. The aim of the study was to test whether cataloging public T cell receptors could identify signatures of past pathogen exposure. Using immunosequencing, the study profiled T cell repertoires from 640 or so subjects and related those repertoires to cytomegalovirus serostatus. A separate validation cohort of 90 to 150 different subjects was used in addition to the approximately 700-subject first cohort. High-throughput TCR immunosequencing, statistical association of individual TCRs with disease status, and machine learning were combined to predict cytomegalovirus infection status. A later analysis re-analyzed previously published TCR beta repertoires from roughly 630 donors and added high-resolution HLA genotyping to study TCR occurrence patterns. Rather than drawing on any new phenotypic data, the later analysis identified candidate immune exposures from TCR beta sequences and the way those sequences occurred across donors. To decide whether each TCR beta V gene segment behaved as functional or pseudogenic, an earlier analysis of approximately 590 of the donors relied on high-throughput TCR beta sequencing. Donor age, sex, ethnicity and CMV serostatus were compiled together with the repertoire data. Genome-wide SNP genotypes for about three fifths of the roughly 670 donors were used in a later genetic analysis, which treated that subset as a discovery cohort. Every discovery cohort repertoire had been produced on one sequencing platform. HLA typing covered class I and class II loci at four-digit resolution. Typing coverage varied by locus: about 620-640 donors for A, B, C, DRB1 and DQB1; roughly 510 for DQA1; more than 600 for DPA1; under 490 for DPB1. Several DR-DQ haplotypes were treated as single units for association and clustering because of strong linkage in the cohort. On average, 235,054 unique TCR beta nucleotide sequences were sequenced per donor among 398 genotyped donors of the cohort, with 15% to 20% of those sequences being non-productive. Summary of the overall study and its limitations: Presence/absence analyses assumed roughly uniform sequencing depth across donors, an assumption that may not hold. In an earlier analysis of approximately 590 of the donors, most TCR beta V segments were observed in productive rearrangements about 90% or about 30% of the time, broadly matching IMGT annotations. At a false discovery rate of 0.05, a later analysis linked about 17,000 TCR beta sequences to specific HLA alleles. A later analysis reported that several top co-occurrence clusters appeared linked to parvovirus B19, influenza, CMV and Epstein-Barr virus. When HLA alleles, especially DR and DQ, strongly co-occurred, attributing TCR associations to individual alleles was difficult. In a later analysis, HLA-associated TCR beta chains showed more clonal expansion and lower generation probabilities than non-associated chains that were equally common. Compared with the 666-donor mean, donors in an Asian-associated ancestry cluster had fewer N-insertions in productive TCRs, according to a later genetic analysis. This cohort had only TCR beta chains sequenced, and the lack of alpha or paired-chain data limited which features could be detected. Cytomegalovirus status was reported to be diagnosed by the classifier with high specificity and sensitivity in both the original and validation cohorts. The authors suggested that the approach could potentially be extended to other disease states and immunological phenotypes. CMV serostatus was the only immune exposure information available for the cohort. Some IMGT-functional V segments, including TRBV6-2 and TRBV6-3, could not be distinguished by the 87-base-pair reads and were therefore excluded. Across donors, most TCR sequences were observed very rarely, whereas some public TCRs were present in many individuals. In vitro tests confirmed that a few of the cytomegalovirus-associated TCR beta chains recognize cytomegalovirus antigens. According to a later analysis, TCR association rates differed among HLA loci, with DRB1 alleles showing the most associated TCRs and HLA-C alleles showing the fewest. Because counts were too low, seventeen rarely observed V segments, including chromosome 9 orphons, were excluded from the earlier analysis of about 500 of the donors. A cluster of highly shared sequence variants was judged likely to represent a technical artifact of the sequencing pipeline. Because some donors lacked HLA typing at each locus, the association tests relied only on the typed subset. According to a later analysis, most CMV-associated TCR beta chains appeared to be HLA-restricted, and the HLA associations seemed to be driven largely by CMV exposure. A later genetic analysis associated a missense DCLRE1C variant with V-gene and J-gene trimming of TCR beta chains, and an independent cohort replicated the association. A total of 150 to 200 TCR beta chains were listed by the study as associated with cytomegalovirus. Linkage disequilibrium might explain the correlated functional status among segregating V segments, but an unknown experimental factor could not be excluded. A further reported finding was that TCR beta sequences accurately predicted the HLA-A and HLA-B alleles for most subjects in the first cohort.

Libraries were prepared through the immunoSEQ multiplex PCR assay. For the multiplex PCR, a mixture combining 60 forward primers for TCR Vbeta segments and 13 reverse primers for TCR Jbeta segments was used. Amplification of the CDR3 region of rearranged TCR beta genes was performed with a multiplex PCR assay on genomic DNA. The Illumina HiSeq System was used to sequence the amplified TCR beta libraries as 87-base-pair reads. The authors' pipeline ran thus. A later analysis counted some 74 million unique TCR beta chains across the 550 to 750 repertoires, and some 11 million of these chains were shared by at least two donors. To remove PCR and sequencing errors, raw reads were error-corrected and collapsed into unique sequences using a nearest-neighbor algorithm that merged closely related sequences. Alignment of CDR3 sequences to IMGT reference sequences was used to assign V, D and J gene segments. For a sequence to be retained, at least a six-nucleotide match to both a V gene segment and a J gene segment was required. Rearrangements were classified as productive when the CDR3 lacked stop codons and remained in frame with V and J, and all other rearrangements were classified as non-productive. CDR3 was defined according to IMGT convention as the region running from the second conserved V-encoded cysteine to the conserved J-encoded phenylalanine. In an earlier analysis of 550 to 650 of the donors, sequences lacking an unambiguous match to a single V gene segment were excluded. An earlier analysis of a few hundred of the donors called V segments functional above 56.7% productive rearrangements and segregating when the between-donor standard deviation exceeded 5%. A statistical classification framework was built for diagnosing cytomegalovirus status from the catalog of TCR beta chain sequences. V and J gene assignment, in a later analysis, came from comparing TCR nucleotide sequences with IMGT/GENE-DB human TR gene sequences. In a later analysis, CDR3 sequences and most-parsimonious VDJ recombination scenarios were assigned using the TCRdist pipeline. In a later analysis, each TCR beta chain was defined by its CDR3 amino acid sequence together with its V-gene family, and reads without a unique V-gene family were excluded. A later analysis removed several hundred highly shared, low-generation-probability nucleotide sequences to deal with suspected cross-contamination and a sequencing artifact. In a later analysis, a clonal expansion index was calculated for each public chain from normalized within-repertoire ranks of inferred template counts. In a later analysis, generation probabilities were computed using a VDJ recombination model fitted to out-of-frame rearrangements, and the results were checked against IGoR. A later analysis scored TCR-TCR, TCR-HLA and TCR-CMV co-occurrence with hypergeometric tests, applying a repertoire-size bias correction to TCR pairs. False discovery rates were estimated in a later analysis by permuting HLA or CMV assignments 20 times. In a later analysis, co-occurring TCRs were grouped using DBSCAN, and TCRdist sequence similarity was added for clustering within HLA-allele-positive subsets. Repertoires with fewer than 30,000 or more than 120,000 public chains were left out of co-occurrence clustering, as were four to six repertoires with anomalous nucleotide sharing. TCRdb carries this immuneACCESS record with in-frame sequences only. Its versions omit some clonotypes, under half of them owing to an unresolved V gene in the studies checked, with the rest unexplained. That table furnishes V, J and clone size, whereas the DNA furnished D and trimming. The sample table shows 95,000 to 150,000 clones, and 77% are seen once. The ten largest clones represent 3.7% of the sample.

The cohort comprised fewer than 700 healthy bone marrow donors. Cohort members were all nominally healthy when sampled, although unrecorded immune exposures were likely present. CMV serostatus was positive for about 300 and negative for 352 of the 666 cohort members, and was not recorded for this donor. Every donor gave a peripheral blood sample, and the peripheral blood mononuclear cells from that sample were used for TCR beta sequencing. The Qiagen DNeasy Blood Extraction Kit was used to extract genomic DNA from the blood cell samples. As concerns this clone: Its antigen is not yet known. One base away there is no much larger clone; base qualities are not given.

CDR1 SQVTM and CDR2 ANQGSEA were looked up in the germline V gene. V lost 7 bases and J lost 1 base; the stretch between them is 10 bases long. The CDR3 contains 12 residues, cysteine and phenylalanine counted. Only CDR3 DNA is held: 36 bases, read in frame from base 1. This sequence originates from a human donor in good health. The chain joins TRBV29-1 to TRBJ2-5; the D gene cannot be named for sure. Sequenced input: PBMCs. At the DNA level, the sequence is TGCAGCGCTTTGAGGCCCCAAGAGACCCAGTACTTC. It specifies CSALRPQETQYF.